These 27 T cell receptor beta chains were sequenced from one sample in a study of monozygotic twins with inflammatory bowel disease. TCRdb re-called the 5' RACE reads and shows each CDR3 protein once, DNA omitted. This sample's table reports about 300,000 distinct CDR3 sequences. Sequenced: blood. These receptors all stem from a human donor with ulcerative colitis or Crohn's disease, or a healthy co-twin of an affected twin (not recorded which).

Here the CDR3 reads CASSPGLSGTEAFF. This rearrangement joins TRBV12-3 or TRBV12-4 to TRBJ1-1. This CDR3 has 14 residues.

The chain links TRBV20-1 to TRBJ2-7. CDR1 is DFQATT, CDR2 SNEGSKA, per germline (reference sequence). The CDR3 length is 12 residues. The CDR3 loop reads CSAFRGPYEQYF.

The chain has TRBV6-2 or TRBV6-3 and TRBJ2-2. This CDR3 has 12 residues. The V gene's germline CDR1 is MNHEY and CDR2 SVGEGT. The CDR3 reads CASSPHPGELFF.

CDR3 loop: CASSLWQTYEQYF. This sequence joins TRBV7-2 and TRBJ2-7. This CDR3 is built from 13 residues. CDR1 and CDR2 from the germline V gene are SGHTA and FQGNSA.

The chain combines TRBV12-3 or TRBV12-4 with TRBJ2-2. The CDR3 has 13 residues. The CDR3 reads CASKLVDPGELFF.

The chain combines TRBV7-2 with TRBJ2-7. Germline V gene data show CDR1 as SGHTA and CDR2 as FQGNSA. The CDR3 consists of 12 residues. The CDR3 sequence is CASSALSYEQYF.

The chain uses TRBV11-3 and TRBJ2-1; TCRdb indicates TRBD2, and absent DNA this call remains unverified. Germline CDR1 is SGHNT and CDR2 is YENEEA. The CDR3 spans 16 residues. The CDR3 protein is CASSPGLAETYNEQFF.

V and J are TRBV7-9 and TRBJ2-3; TCRdb calls TRBD1, which cannot be checked without DNA. Per the germline V gene, CDR1 is SEHNR and CDR2 is FQNEAQ (reference sequence). The CDR3 sequence is 13 residues long. CDR3 residues: CAGTGIPADTQYF. The full variable domain, completed using reference TRBV7-9 and TRBJ2-3, is DTGVSQNPRHKITKRGQNVTFRCDPISEHNRLYWYRQTLGQGPEFLTYFQNEAQLEKSRLLSDRFSAERPKGSFSTLEIQRTEQGDSAMYLCAGTGIPADTQYFGPGTRLTVL.

The V gene is TRBV6-6, the J gene TRBJ1-2; the D call of TRBD1 rests on TCRdb alone, since no DNA is present to check it. Per the germline V gene, CDR1 is MNHNY and CDR2 is SVGAGI (reference sequence). CDR3 size: 14 residues. The CDR3 protein is CASNRQGGDYGYTF.

The chain uses TRBV5-1 and TRBJ2-1; checking the TCRdb D call of TRBD2 is not possible without DNA. CDR3 length equals 15 residues. CDR1 SGHRS and CDR2 YFSETQ come from the germline V gene. The CDR3: CASMPQPTGYNEQFF. Full variable domain (rest looked up from reference TRBV5-1 and TRBJ2-1): KAGVTQTPRYLIKTRGQQVTLSCSPISGHRSVSWYQQTPGQGLQFLFEYFSETQRNKGNFPGRFSGRQFSNSRSEMNVSTLELGDSALYLCASMPQPTGYNEQFFGPGTRLTVL.

The chain recombines TRBV10-3 with TRBJ2-2; TCRdb's D call of TRBD2 is untestable without DNA. CDR3 size: 15 residues. From germline, CDR1 is ENHRY and CDR2 SYGVKD. This CDR3 is CAIGTTAGKTGELFF.

The V gene is TRBV27, the J gene TRBJ2-1; TCRdb gives TRBD1 as the D gene, but with no DNA this cannot be confirmed. The CDR3 length is 13 residues. CDR1 is MNHEY and CDR2 is SMNVEV in the germline V gene (reference sequence). CDR3 residues: CASSLSGGNEQFF.

This sequence joins TRBV5-1 and TRBJ2-2; no DNA is available, so the TRBD2 call from TCRdb remains unchecked. The CDR3 is 14 amino acids. The germline gives CDR1 SGHRS, CDR2 YFSETQ. This chain's CDR3 is CASSPWTNTGELFF.

The chain joins TRBV29-1 to TRBJ2-1; TCRdb's D gene call, TRBD1, goes unchecked for lack of DNA. In germline, CDR1 is SQVTM, CDR2 ANQGSEA. This CDR3 spans 16 amino acids. The CDR3 sequence: CSVEGGGFPLYNEQFF.

The CDR3 loop is CSAVVANEQFF. This rearrangement joins TRBV20-1 to TRBJ2-1. Germline lookup yields CDR1 DFQATT and CDR2 SNEGSKA (reference sequence). The CDR3 consists of 11 residues.

This sequence joins TRBV6-2 or TRBV6-3 and TRBJ2-7. The CDR3 totals 13 residues. In germline, CDR1 is MNHEY, CDR2 SVGEGT. CDR3 sequence: CASVGVNTYEQYF.

The chain uses TRBV19 and TRBJ2-2; TCRdb outputs TRBD1, but without DNA this stays unchecked. CDR3 length equals 14 residues. CDR1 and CDR2 (germline): LNHDA, SQIVND (reference sequence). CDR3 loop: CASRGQPGSGELFF.

The V call is TRBV7-9, the J call TRBJ1-2. The CDR3 is 12 residues long. Germline V lookup: CDR1 SEHNR, CDR2 FQNEAQ (reference sequence). Here the CDR3 reads CASSLDLSGYTF.

The chain employs TRBV27 and TRBJ2-7; the D gene TCRdb calls, TRBD1, cannot be checked with no DNA. The CDR3 is made up of 14 amino acids. Germline V gene sequence: CDR1 MNHEY, CDR2 SMNVEV (reference sequence). The CDR3 region is CASSLAGTGGEQYF.

J is TRBJ2-3 and V is TRBV7-2. CDR1 and CDR2 (germline): SGHTA, FQGNSA. This CDR3 has 14 amino acids. The CDR3 is CASSPGGTGYTQYF.

The chain recombines TRBV28 with TRBJ1-1; the D call of TRBD1 rests on TCRdb alone, since no DNA is present to check it. CDR3 length equals 14 residues. Germline CDR1 reads MDHEN; CDR2 reads SYDVKM. The CDR3: CASSWGGQNTEAFF.

This chain links TRBV13 with TRBJ2-7; the D call of TRBD2 rests on TCRdb alone, since no DNA is present to check it. Germline CDR1 and CDR2: PRHDT and FYEKMQ (reference sequence). The CDR3 is made up of 14 amino acids. The CDR3 loop is CASSSGTSAYEQYF. The whole variable domain, filled in from reference TRBV13 and TRBJ2-7, reads AAGVIQSPRHLIKEKRETATLKCYPIPRHDTVYWYQQGPGQDPQFLISFYEKMQSDKGSIPDRFSAQQFSDYHSELNMSSLELGDSALYFCASSSGTSAYEQYFGPGTRLTVT.

This chain connects TRBV18 to TRBJ1-5; TCRdb designates TRBD1, a call that cannot be tested without DNA. Germline V gene lookup returns CDR1 KGHSH and CDR2 LQKENI. The CDR3 runs 14 residues. The CDR3 region is CASSPTGLNQPQHF.

The chain has TRBV19 and TRBJ1-2; the TCRdb call, TRBD1, lacks DNA for checking. Germline CDR1 reads LNHDA; CDR2 reads SQIVND (reference sequence). The CDR3 spans 16 residues. The CDR3 region is CASRIGQGAINYGYTF.

The chain couples TRBV5-1 to TRBJ1-4; checking the TCRdb D call of TRBD1 is not possible without DNA. CDR1 and CDR2 from the germline V gene are SGHRS and YFSETQ. The CDR3 covers 15 residues. The chain's CDR3 is CASSLVPGSNEKLFF.

V gene TRBV6-1 combines with J gene TRBJ1-5; as DNA is missing, the TRBD1 call by TCRdb cannot be tested. Germline V gene sequence: CDR1 MNHNS, CDR2 SASEGT. The CDR3 contains 15 residues. CDR3 residues: CASRLGQGWDQPQHF.

The chain carries TRBV7-9 and TRBJ2-1; TCRdb selects TRBD2, and the lack of DNA leaves this call unchecked. This CDR3 is 14 amino acids long. Germline CDR1 reads SEHNR; CDR2 reads FQNEAQ (reference sequence). The CDR3 protein is CASSFGRADNEQFF.